This TCR beta chain was obtained from a study of regulatory T cells in long-lasting Graves disease. General study results and limits: Newly diagnosed Graves' patients had higher TCR diversity than persistent ones. TRBV28 was favored in persistent disease, as were TRBJ1-2 and TRBJ2-5. Peripheral blood alone, not thyroid tissue, underwent study. New patients shared 966 public clonotypes, and persistent patients shared more, with 2,741.

This clonotype has ten or more counts. Its antigen is currently unknown. The TCR beta library used iRepertoire HTBI primers with Arm-PCR amplification of CDR3. One entry per CDR3 protein results from TCRdb running MiXCR on the multiplex PCR reads. This table holds hundreds of thousands of distinct CDR3 sequences, roughly 16% found once. As for time point: newly diagnosed GD, antithyroid drugs for less than 3 months. The authors made the TCR library using RNA they extracted from PBMCs. There are 15 residues in the CDR3. V gave up 3 bases and J gave up 7 bases, with 19 bases separating them. Germline V gives CDR1 DFQATT, CDR2 SNEGSKA (reference sequence).

The TCR was taken from a female donor with Graves disease. This chain links TRBV20-1 with TRBJ2-1, with D tentatively TRBD2 (5 bases). The sequencing here drew on peripheral blood mononuclear cells (PBMCs), taken at new diagnosis, from a patient treated with antithyroid drugs. The CDR3 DNA reads TGCAGTGCTAGTCTAGTAGAAACCACTAGAAATGAGCAGTTCTTC. Its translation is CSASLVETTRNEQFF.